The rows below give T cell receptor beta chains drawn from one sample of a study of blood T cells in healthy people across ages. Via MiXCR, TCRdb re-called the 5' RACE reads, giving one row per CDR3 protein. The sample lists some 640,000 distinct CDR3 sequences; roughly 31% were seen once. The specimen was blood. The receptors derive from a woman older than 75 in good health. Both conserved end residues are part of each CDR3. The D gene is left open where the match is weak. The size entry is marked missing in some rows and otherwise reads once, few, many or a size class.

D gene: TRBD1; clone size: many; V gene: TRBV25-1; J gene: TRBJ2-3; CDR3 DNA: TGTGCCAGCAGTGACCGGGACAGGGTCGCAGATACGCAGTATTTT; CDR3 protein: CASSDRDRVADTQYF
D gene: NA; clone size: NA; V gene: TRBV18; J gene: TRBJ1-6; CDR3 DNA: TGTGCCAGCTCACCAGTAGGGCCCGACAATTCACCCCTCCACTTT; CDR3 protein: CASSPVGPDNSPLHF
D gene: TRBD1; clone size: many; V gene: TRBV24-1; J gene: TRBJ2-5; CDR3 DNA: TGTGCCACCAGAAAGGGGGCTGGGGAGACCCAGTACTTC; CDR3 protein: CATRKGAGETQYF
D gene: TRBD1; clone size: many; V gene: TRBV2; J gene: TRBJ2-3; CDR3 DNA: TGTGCCAGCAGTGGCTTCGTAAACAGGGGGCAAGCAGATACGCAGTATTTT; CDR3 protein: CASSGFVNRGQADTQYF
D gene: NA; clone size: many; V gene: TRBV5-1; J gene: TRBJ1-1; CDR3 DNA: TGCGCCAGCAGCCCTCTGACAGATTGGAACACTGAAGCTTTCTTT; CDR3 protein: CASSPLTDWNTEAFF
D gene: NA; clone size: NA; V gene: TRBV7-3; J gene: TRBJ2-3; CDR3 DNA: TGTGCCAGCAGCACCCACCCGGGGGCAGATACGCAGTATTTT; CDR3 protein: CASSTHPGADTQYF
D gene: TRBD1; clone size: many; V gene: TRBV20-1; J gene: TRBJ2-3; CDR3 DNA: TGCAGTGCTTCGGACAGGCACACAGATACGCAGTATTTT; CDR3 protein: CSASDRHTDTQYF
D gene: NA; clone size: once; V gene: TRBV9; J gene: TRBJ2-1; CDR3 DNA: TGTGCCAGCAAACCCGGGACGGAATACAGTGAGCAGTTCTTC; CDR3 protein: CASKPGTEYSEQFF
D gene: TRBD2; clone size: NA; V gene: TRBV11-2; J gene: TRBJ2-1; CDR3 DNA: TGTGCCAGCAGCGTCGTAGCGGGAGAGCAGTTCTTC; CDR3 protein: CASSVVAGEQFF
D gene: TRBD2; clone size: many; V gene: TRBV20-1; J gene: TRBJ2-1; CDR3 DNA: TGCAGTGCTGGTCCCCCAGCGGGGAACCCTCTGTCGGACAATGAGCAGTTCTTC; CDR3 protein: CSAGPPAGNPLSDNEQFF
D gene: NA; clone size: many; V gene: TRBV5-6; J gene: TRBJ2-4; CDR3 DNA: TGTGCCAGCAGCCCCCCCGCGGTTGGCTTGGCCAAAAACATTCAGTACTTC; CDR3 protein: CASSPPAVGLAKNIQYF
D gene: NA; clone size: few; V gene: TRBV7-3; J gene: TRBJ2-3; CDR3 DNA: TGTGCCAGCAGTTTCAATGGGGTAACAACAGATACGCAGTATTTT; CDR3 protein: CASSFNGVTTDTQYF
D gene: NA; clone size: NA; V gene: TRBV20-1; J gene: TRBJ2-1; CDR3 DNA: TGCAGTGGCGGACCAGCGGGTAATGAGCAGTTCTTC; CDR3 protein: CSGGPAGNEQFF
D gene: NA; clone size: NA; V gene: TRBV7-2; J gene: TRBJ2-1; CDR3 DNA: TGTGCCAGCAGCTTAGATGGTACACACTACAATGAGCAGTTCTTC; CDR3 protein: CASSLDGTHYNEQFF
D gene: TRBD2; clone size: many; V gene: TRBV10-3; J gene: TRBJ2-1; CDR3 DNA: TGTGCCATCAGAGACAGCGGGGGCGCGTACAATGAGCAGTTCTTC; CDR3 protein: CAIRDSGGAYNEQFF
D gene: TRBD1; clone size: many; V gene: TRBV11-1; J gene: TRBJ2-1; CDR3 DNA: TGTGCCAGCAGCTTAGGAAGGTTGGGACAGGGGCACAATGAGCAGTTCTTC; CDR3 protein: CASSLGRLGQGHNEQFF
D gene: NA; clone size: once; V gene: TRBV19; J gene: TRBJ1-5; CDR3 DNA: TGTGCCAGTAGTAGAAGGGATAGCAATCAGCCCCAGCATTTT; CDR3 protein: CASSRRDSNQPQHF
D gene: TRBD1; clone size: many; V gene: TRBV28; J gene: TRBJ2-5; CDR3 DNA: TGTGCCAGCAGTTCCCGACAGGGACGGCAAGAGACCCAGTACTTC; CDR3 protein: CASSSRQGRQETQYF
D gene: TRBD2; clone size: many; V gene: TRBV20-1; J gene: TRBJ2-7; CDR3 DNA: TGCAGTGCCCAGGAGGGGCGGGGGACGCCCTACGAGCAGTACTTC; CDR3 protein: CSAQEGRGTPYEQYF
D gene: NA; clone size: few; V gene: TRBV28; J gene: TRBJ1-2; CDR3 DNA: TGTGCCAGCAGTTTCCCCTCGAAGAGACAACTATGGGGCTACACCTTC; CDR3 protein: CASSFPSKRQLWGYTF
D gene: NA; clone size: NA; V gene: TRBV28; J gene: TRBJ2-7; CDR3 DNA: TGTGCCAGCAGTACCTCGGCGGACAGAGGCGAGCAGTACTTC; CDR3 protein: CASSTSADRGEQYF
D gene: TRBD1; clone size: NA; V gene: TRBV2; J gene: TRBJ2-5; CDR3 DNA: TGTGCCAGCAGGACCGGGACAGGACAAGAGACCCAGTACTTC; CDR3 protein: CASRTGTGQETQYF
D gene: TRBD1; clone size: many; V gene: TRBV24-1; J gene: TRBJ2-1; CDR3 DNA: TGTGCCACCAGTGACCGACAGGGGGTAAATGAGCAGTTCTTC; CDR3 protein: CATSDRQGVNEQFF
D gene: TRBD1; clone size: NA; V gene: TRBV7-3; J gene: TRBJ1-1; CDR3 DNA: TGTGCCAGCAGCAATACAGGGGGCGGAGTAGGGCCCGACACTGAAGCTTTCTTT; CDR3 protein: CASSNTGGGVGPDTEAFF
D gene: TRBD1; clone size: few; V gene: TRBV28; J gene: TRBJ1-5; CDR3 DNA: TGTGCCAGCAGTTTGACCCAGAGGGGACAGGCCAGCAATCAGCCCCAGCATTTT; CDR3 protein: CASSLTQRGQASNQPQHF
D gene: NA; clone size: many; V gene: TRBV5-1; J gene: TRBJ1-1; CDR3 DNA: TGCGCCAGCAGCACGGGGGATTCGAACACTGAAGCTTTCTTT; CDR3 protein: CASSTGDSNTEAFF
D gene: TRBD2; clone size: many; V gene: TRBV20-1; J gene: TRBJ2-7; CDR3 DNA: TGCAGTGCGCTACTAGCGGGGCTTACCTACGAGCAGTACTTC; CDR3 protein: CSALLAGLTYEQYF
D gene: NA; clone size: NA; V gene: TRBV2; J gene: TRBJ1-2; CDR3 DNA: TGTGCCAGCAGCCAGCATACCGGGGCAGGATCCTATGGCTACACCTTC; CDR3 protein: CASSQHTGAGSYGYTF
D gene: NA; clone size: NA; V gene: TRBV20-1; J gene: TRBJ2-5; CDR3 DNA: TGCAGTGCTAGACCCGGGGGAGGAAGGTATCGAGAGACCCAGTACTTC; CDR3 protein: CSARPGGGRYRETQYF
D gene: TRBD2; clone size: few; V gene: TRBV9; J gene: TRBJ2-3; CDR3 DNA: TGTGCCAGCAGCGTAGGGTCTAGCGGGGGGGTAGATACGCAGTATTTT; CDR3 protein: CASSVGSSGGVDTQYF
D gene: TRBD1; clone size: NA; V gene: TRBV20-1; J gene: TRBJ2-7; CDR3 DNA: TGCAGTGCTAGAGATAAACAGGGGAACTACGAGCAGTACTTC; CDR3 protein: CSARDKQGNYEQYF